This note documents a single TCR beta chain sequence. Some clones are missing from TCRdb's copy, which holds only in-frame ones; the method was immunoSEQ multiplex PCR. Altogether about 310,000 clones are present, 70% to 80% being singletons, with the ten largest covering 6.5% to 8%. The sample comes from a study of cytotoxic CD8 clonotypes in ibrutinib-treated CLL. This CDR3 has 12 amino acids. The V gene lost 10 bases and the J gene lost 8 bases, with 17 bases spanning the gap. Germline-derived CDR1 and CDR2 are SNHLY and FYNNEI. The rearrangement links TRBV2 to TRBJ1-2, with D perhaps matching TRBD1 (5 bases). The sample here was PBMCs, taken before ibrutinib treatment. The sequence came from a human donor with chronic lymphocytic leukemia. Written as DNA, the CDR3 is TGTGCCACCTTGGGGGAAGTCGGGGGCTACACCTTC. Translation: CATLGEVGGYTF.